This TCR beta chain is drawn from a study of human T cells and chemical hapten exposure. TCRdb used MiXCR to reprocess the RACE reads, holding one entry per CDR3 protein. The sample lists 85,000 to 100,000 distinct CDR3 sequences; 11% were seen once. CDR3 length equals 16 residues. J was trimmed by 3 bases and V by 4 bases; bases with no gene match: 12. The germline gives CDR1 SGHRS, CDR2 YFSETQ. Regarding time point: patch test 2, 6 weeks after DPC sensitization. Treatment reported: therapeutic diphenylcyclopropenone sensitization with weekly scalp DPC. This chain uses TRBV5-1 with TRBJ2-7; 8 nucleotides match TRBD2. The sequences come from whole blood, collected in connection with sensitization to the hapten diphenylcyclopropenone (DPC). This sequence originates from a man aged 35 to 55 with alopecia areata. Some clones in this sample may be carry-over from other donors' samples. The CDR3 spells CASSPGVGRAIYEQYV. The CDR3 DNA is TGCGCCAGCAGCCCCGGGGTCGGGAGGGCCATCTACGAGCAGTACGTC.